The 15 T cell receptor beta chains listed next were all sequenced from one sample in a study of T cell therapy after organ transplantation. Sequencing used immunoSEQ multiplex PCR; TCRdb keeps in-frame clones, though not all of them. The sample includes 51,000 or so clones, over 90% of them seen just once. Their antigens remain unidentified. Specimen: CD8+ T cells from blood, collected before autologous CMV-specific T cell therapy. The receptors originated from a human patient who had received a solid organ transplant and had CMV disease.

In its sample, this clone was seen once. The rearrangement uses TRBV27 and TRBJ2-5, with D hard to call. CDR1 and CDR2 from the germline V gene are MNHEY and SMNVEV (reference sequence). The CDR3 runs 14 residues. The V gene lost 2 bases and the J gene lost 4 bases, with 11 bases spanning the gap. CDR3 sequence: CASSLTLGGETQYF. The CDR3, as DNA: TGTGCCAGCAGTTTAACATTAGGTGGAGAGACCCAGTACTTC.

V and J are TRBV27 and TRBJ2-7; 7 nucleotides agree with TRBD1. The CDR3 covers 16 residues. V was pared by 3 bases and J by 0 bases, with 8 bases of the junction left unmatched. CDR1 and CDR2 (germline): MNHEY, SMNVEV (reference sequence). The CDR3 coding sequence is TGTGCCAGCAGTTTCTTAGGTCCAGGGGGCTCCTACGAGCAGTACTTC. Translated, it gives CASSFLGPGGSYEQYF.

The chain links TRBV29-1 to TRBJ1-3, with TRBD1 matching 10 bases. Unmatched junction bases numbered 8, after V lost 7 bases and J lost 8 bases. This CDR3 is built from 13 residues. CDR1 is SQVTM, CDR2 ANQGSEA, per germline. CDR3 region: CSAITGQGDTIYF. The DNA for the CDR3 is TGCAGCGCTATAACAGGACAGGGGGACACCATATATTTT.

The J gene is TRBJ1-4, the V gene TRBV9, with 7 bases matching TRBD1. The germline CDR1 and CDR2 sequences are SGDLS and YYNGEE. V trimming: 5 bases; J trimming: 0 bases; junction bases outside the gene matches: 4. This CDR3 region has 15 residues. The CDR3 region has the DNA TGTGCCAGCAGGGTCACAGGGGCAACTAATGAAAAACTGTTTTTT. Amino acids: CASRVTGATNEKLFF.

This chain connects TRBV11-2 to TRBJ1-3; no firm D call. Deletions cut 1 base from V and 0 bases from J, with 10 bases between. Germline values: CDR1 SGHAT, CDR2 FQNNGV. The CDR3 contains 16 residues. CDR3 sequence: CASSLARRVSGNTIYF. DNA for the CDR3: TGTGCCAGCAGCTTAGCCAGGCGAGTCTCTGGAAACACCATATATTTT. The full variable domain, with the rest looked up from reference TRBV11-2 and TRBJ1-3, is EAGVAQSPRYKIIEKRQSVAFWCNPISGHATLYWYQQILGQGPKLLIQFQNNGVVDDSQLPKDRFSAERLKGVDSTLKIQPAKLEDSAVYLCASSLARRVSGNTIYFGEGSWLTVV.

The chain recombines TRBV21-1 with TRBJ1-6; TRBD1, the table's D call, was not compared with the DNA. TRBV21-1 is designated a pseudogene. The CDR3 is 15 amino acids. CDR3 bases: TGTGCCAGCACCAAATTAGACAGGAAAAATTCACCCCTCCACTTT. Its translation: CASTKLDRKNSPLHF.

The rearrangement links TRBV6-5 to TRBJ2-4; D may match TRBD1 or TRBD2 (5 bases each). The V end was cut by 0 bases, the J end by 12 bases, with 15 bases between. From germline, CDR1 is MNHEY and CDR2 SVGAGI. The CDR3 spans 14 residues. The CDR3 DNA reads as TGTGCCAGCAGTTACTCACGCAGAGGGACGGATCAGTACTTC. This translates into CASSYSRRGTDQYF.

The CDR3 coding sequence is TGTGCCAGCAGCCGACGGGACAGGCCTATCTCTGGGGCCAACGTCCTGACTTTC. It encodes CASSRRDRPISGANVLTF. The V and J genes are TRBV9 and TRBJ2-6, with TRBD1 matching over 8 bases. J lost 0 bases, V lost 4 bases, and 9 bases had no gene match. Germline values: CDR1 SGDLS, CDR2 YYNGEE. The CDR3 is made up of 18 amino acids.

V is TRBV6-5 and J is TRBJ2-7, with TRBD1 matching 9 bases. This CDR3 has 16 amino acids. Germline CDR1 and CDR2: MNHEY and SVGAGI. Unmatched junction bases numbered 6, after V lost 0 bases and J lost 3 bases. Here the CDR3 DNA reads TGTGCCAGCAGTTACTCGAGGACAGGGGCGGACTACGAGCAGTACTTC. Protein sequence: CASSYSRTGADYEQYF.

The chain recombines TRBV27 with TRBJ1-4; no clear D. V shed 5 bases and J shed 3 bases, with 16 bases lying between them. The CDR3 totals 16 residues. CDR1 and CDR2 from the germline V gene are MNHEY and SMNVEV (reference sequence). Written as DNA, the CDR3 is TGTGCCAGCAGTCCACACGGCGGGTGGGCTAATGAAAAACTGTTTTTT. Protein: CASSPHGGWANEKLFF.

This clone appeared a few times. The gene calls are TRBV5-6 and TRBJ1-2; TRBD1 matches at 8 bases. This CDR3 is built from 14 residues. With 4 bases clipped from V and 8 bases from J, the junction kept 10 bases outside the gene matches. CDR1 and CDR2 (germline): SGHDT, YYEEEE. CDR3 nucleotide sequence: TGTGCCAGCAGCCCCTGGCAGGGGGCGAAGGGCTACACCTTC. This gives the protein CASSPWQGAKGYTF. The full variable domain, completed using reference TRBV5-6 and TRBJ1-2, is DAGVTQSPTHLIKTRGQQVTLRCSPKSGHDTVSWYQQALGQGPQFIFQYYEEEERQRGNFPDRFSGHQFPNYSSELNVNALLLGDSALYLCASSPWQGAKGYTFGSGTRLTVV.

The rearrangement uses TRBV11-2 and TRBJ2-7, with TRBD2 as a possible D gene (6 bases). Germline assignment: CDR1 SGHAT and CDR2 FQNNGV. V lost 5 bases and J lost 0, with 17 bases in between. The CDR3 extends over 16 amino acids. This CDR3 reads CASSVYRDGSSYEQYF. The CDR3 coding sequence is TGTGCCAGCAGCGTATACCGGGACGGGAGCTCCTACGAGCAGTACTTC. The whole variable domain, filled in from reference TRBV11-2 and TRBJ2-7, reads EAGVAQSPRYKIIEKRQSVAFWCNPISGHATLYWYQQILGQGPKLLIQFQNNGVVDDSQLPKDRFSAERLKGVDSTLKIQPAKLEDSAVYLCASSVYRDGSSYEQYFGPGTRLTVT.

J is TRBJ2-3 and V is TRBV27, with D perhaps TRBD1 (6 bases). Germline loops: CDR1 MNHEY, CDR2 SMNVEV (reference sequence). CDR3 length equals 15 residues. V lost 0 bases and J lost 4, with 11 bases in between. CDR3 coding DNA: TGTGCCAGCAGTTTATCGGCCAGGGGTGCAGATACGCAGTATTTT. This gives the protein CASSLSARGADTQYF.

The J gene is TRBJ2-1, the V gene TRBV10-2, with D possibly matching TRBD2 (6 bases). The CDR3 contains 14 residues. Germline values: CDR1 WSHSY, CDR2 SAAADI. The ends were cut back, 8 bases at V and 9 bases at J, with 20 bases in the middle. The CDR3 reads CASFGGSGRTEQFF. The CDR3 DNA is TGCGCCAGCTTTGGGGGGTCTGGAAGGACTGAGCAGTTCTTC.

The chain uses TRBV5-1 and TRBJ2-7; TRBD2 matches at 14 bases. With 4 bases clipped from V and 4 bases from J, the junction kept 10 bases outside the gene matches. The V gene's germline CDR1 is SGHRS and CDR2 YFSETQ. This CDR3 contains 17 residues. CDR3 in DNA: TGCGCCAGCAGCCCCTCGACTAGCGGGAGGGGTTTGTACGAGCAGTACTTC. This gives the protein CASSPSTSGRGLYEQYF.